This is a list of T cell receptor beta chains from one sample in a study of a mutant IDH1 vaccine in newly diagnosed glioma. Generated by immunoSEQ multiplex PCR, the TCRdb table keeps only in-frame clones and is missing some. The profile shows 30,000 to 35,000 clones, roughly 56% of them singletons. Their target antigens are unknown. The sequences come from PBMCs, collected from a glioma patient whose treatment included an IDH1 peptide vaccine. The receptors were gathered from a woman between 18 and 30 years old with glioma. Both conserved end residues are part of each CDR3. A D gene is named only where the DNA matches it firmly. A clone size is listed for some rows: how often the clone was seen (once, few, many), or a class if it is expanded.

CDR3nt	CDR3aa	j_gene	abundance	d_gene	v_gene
TGTGCCATCAGGGGGGGACTGGGAGGCTACACCTTC	CAIRGGLGGYTF	TRBJ1-2	few	-	TRBV10-3
TGTGCCAGCAGTTCCGGTGGGACAGCGGAATTCAATGAGCAGTTCTTC	CASSSGGTAEFNEQFF	TRBJ2-1	once	TRBD1	TRBV27
TGTGCCAGCAGCTTGACTACTACGTTCTTCGGGGGGCGTGAGACCCAGTACTTC	CASSLTTTFFGGRETQYF	TRBJ2-5	-	-	TRBV5-6
TGTGCCAGCAGTGAGGGGTTAGAGCCCCAGCATTTT	CASSEGLEPQHF	TRBJ1-5	-	-	TRBV2
TGTGCCAGCAGCTTCGGACTAGCGGGAGGGCCGTTAGCCGGGGAGCTGTTTTTT	CASSFGLAGGPLAGELFF	TRBJ2-2	few	TRBD2	TRBV11-3
TGTGCCACCCGGACTAGCGGATACGGTGATACGCAGTATTTT	CATRTSGYGDTQYF	TRBJ2-3	-	TRBD2	TRBV7-9
TGTGCCAGCAGCTTGGAGGCGTCAGGGGCCTACGAGCAGTACTTC	CASSLEASGAYEQYF	TRBJ2-7	-	-	TRBV5-4
TGTGCCAGCAGTGGGGGACAGCCCCAAGAGACCCAGTACTTC	CASSGGQPQETQYF	TRBJ2-5	-	TRBD1	TRBV2
TGTGCCAGCAGCGTTATGACAGGGAACTATGGCTACACCTTC	CASSVMTGNYGYTF	TRBJ1-2	-	TRBD1	TRBV9
TGTGCCAGCAGTGGCCGCCTACTAGCGGGGGGGGCAGATACGCAGTATTTT	CASSGRLLAGGADTQYF	TRBJ2-3	-	TRBD2	TRBV6-1
TGTGCCAGTAGTACCGCCGGGCTTACACCGCAGAACACTGAAGCTTTCTTT	CASSTAGLTPQNTEAFF	TRBJ1-1	-	-	TRBV19
TGTGCCAGCAGCTTGATAAGCGGGGAGCTGTTTTTT	CASSLISGELFF	TRBJ2-2	-	-	TRBV5-6
TGCGCCACCGCGGGGGAGGCTGGCGAGCAGTTCTTC	CATAGEAGEQFF	TRBJ2-1	-	TRBD2	TRBV5-1
TGTGCCAGCAGCTCGGCTGACAGTCCCCACCACGAGCAGTACTTC	CASSSADSPHHEQYF	TRBJ2-7	large	-	TRBV7-9
TGTGCCAGCAGCTTGGTATGGCGGCCCGTTTATGGCTACACCTTC	CASSLVWRPVYGYTF	TRBJ1-2	-	-	TRBV5-6
TGTGCCACCTCCGGGACGTCCGCCTACGAGCAGTACTTC	CATSGTSAYEQYF	TRBJ2-7	-	-	TRBV2
TGTGCCACCAGCAAAGGGGGCCTGGAAAAACTGTTTTTT	CATSKGGLEKLFF	TRBJ1-4	-	TRBD1	TRBV15
TGCGCCAGCAGTTCCGGGACAGCGAACACTGAAGCTTTCTTT	CASSSGTANTEAFF	TRBJ1-1	few	TRBD1	TRBV5-1
TGTGCCAGCAGTTCGATATTTGGGTTGAGGGACTGGCAAGAGACCCAGTACTTC	CASSSIFGLRDWQETQYF	TRBJ2-5	-	-	TRBV28
TGTGCTAGTGGTCCAGGGGTGGACACTGAAGCTTTCTTT	CASGPGVDTEAFF	TRBJ1-1	-	-	TRBV12-5
TGTGCCAGTAGTATAAACCCCGATACGCAGTATTTT	CASSINPDTQYF	TRBJ2-3	-	-	TRBV19
TGTGCCAGCAGTTGGAGGAGCGAGCAGTACTTC	CASSWRSEQYF	TRBJ2-7	-	-	TRBV6-5
TGTGCCATCACGGGACTAGATGAGTATACGCAGTATTTT	CAITGLDEYTQYF	TRBJ2-3	medium-sized	TRBD2	TRBV2
TGTGCCAGCAGCAAAGCAAGGGCTGGCTACACCTTC	CASSKARAGYTF	TRBJ1-2	once	-	TRBV21-1
TGCGCCAGCAGCTCCCTCGGGCCAGCCTACAATGAGCAGTTCTTC	CASSSLGPAYNEQFF	TRBJ2-1	-	-	TRBV5-1
TGTGCCATCCAGCGCGGGACTAGCCACAATGAGCAGTTCTTC	CAIQRGTSHNEQFF	TRBJ2-1	few	TRBD2	TRBV6-5
TGCGCCAGCAGCCAAGATGGGGGGATCGGCTACAATGAGCAGTTCTTC	CASSQDGGIGYNEQFF	TRBJ2-1	-	-	TRBV4-1
TGTGCCAGCACAGGGAGTTACAACACTGAAGCTTTCTTT	CASTGSYNTEAFF	TRBJ1-1	-	-	TRBV5-5
TGTGCCAGCAGCTTAGAGGTCGCGGGGTCCCCTTATGGCTACACCTTC	CASSLEVAGSPYGYTF	TRBJ1-2	-	-	TRBV7-9
TGTGCCTGGAGTTGGACAGGTAACGTCTACGAGCAGTACTTC	CAWSWTGNVYEQYF	TRBJ2-7	-	TRBD1	TRBV30
TGCGCCAGCAGGTTAGGGAGCTACACCGGGGAGCTGTTTTTT	CASRLGSYTGELFF	TRBJ2-2	-	-	TRBV5-1
TGTGCCAGCAGTGAAGCGCAGGGGCCGTCTTGGGGCTACACCTTC	CASSEAQGPSWGYTF	TRBJ1-2	-	-	TRBV6-1
TGCAGCGTTGTGATGAACACTGAAGCTTTCTTT	CSVVMNTEAFF	TRBJ1-1	-	-	TRBV29-1
TGTGCCAGCAGCGCAGACTCTCGACAGGGGAAAAATAATGGCTACACCTTC	CASSADSRQGKNNGYTF	TRBJ1-2	-	TRBD1	TRBV11-3
TGTGCCAGCTCACCACTTCCGACGGCCAGGCTTATGAACTATGGCTACACCTTC	CASSPLPTARLMNYGYTF	TRBJ1-2	-	-	TRBV18
TGTGCCAGCAGTAGGGGCTCTGGGGCCAACGTCCTGACTTTC	CASSRGSGANVLTF	TRBJ2-6	-	-	TRBV6-5
TGTGCCAGCAGTTTCGGACTCAATGAGCAGTTCTTC	CASSFGLNEQFF	TRBJ2-1	-	-	TRBV27
TGTGCCTGGGGGGGGGACAGCCACGAGCAGTACTTC	CAWGGDSHEQYF	TRBJ2-7	few	-	TRBV30
TGTGCCAGTAGTATGCTCTGGACAGGCTTGGGCAATGAGCAGTTCTTC	CASSMLWTGLGNEQFF	TRBJ2-1	-	TRBD1	TRBV19
TGTGCCAGCAGCTTAGGAGGGGGAAGGCCCCAGCATTTT	CASSLGGGRPQHF	TRBJ1-5	-	-	TRBV7-2
TGTGCCAGCAGCTCCCTACGGGGGGACACTGAAGCTTTCTTT	CASSSLRGDTEAFF	TRBJ1-1	-	-	TRBV5-4
TGCGCCAGCAGCTTCGTTTCGGATGAGCAGTTCTTC	CASSFVSDEQFF	TRBJ2-1	-	-	TRBV5-1
TGTGCCAGCAGTGAAGGGGCGGAGTCAGATACGCAGTATTTT	CASSEGAESDTQYF	TRBJ2-3	few	-	TRBV6-1
TGTGCCAGCAGCTTCGGAGGGCAGGGGGCTAACTACGAGCAGTACTTC	CASSFGGQGANYEQYF	TRBJ2-7	-	TRBD1	TRBV7-9
TGTGCCAGCAGTTACTCGGCAGGGGGAGACACCATATATTTT	CASSYSAGGDTIYF	TRBJ1-3	-	TRBD1	TRBV6-6
TGTGCCAGCAGCGATGCCGGCAGCCTGGGGAGCGACACCATATATTTT	CASSDAGSLGSDTIYF	TRBJ1-3	few	-	TRBV2